This TCR beta chain is from a study of blood T cell repertoires in COVID-19. Method: immunoSEQ multiplex PCR; TCRdb's copy keeps in-frame clones and lacks some. The sample carries 98,000 or so clones, around 86% recorded once. In this sample, this clone turned up a few times. Trimming took 3 bases from V and 3 from J; bases not matched to a gene: 10. CDR1 is WNHNN, CDR2 SYGVQD, per germline (reference sequence). This CDR3 is built from 16 residues. The TCR originated in a man in his fifties with acute or convalescent COVID-19. Material: peripheral blood. V is TRBV10-1 and J is TRBJ1-1; 7 bases fit TRBD1. For the CDR3, the DNA is TGCGCCAGCAGTGACTGGACAGGCGGGGACCACACTGAAGCTTTCTTT. Protein sequence: CASSDWTGGDHTEAFF.